This entry lists 26 T cell receptor beta chains sequenced from one sample in a study of STAT5B mutations in CD4+ large granular lymphocyte leukemia. Assay: immunoSEQ multiplex PCR; the TCRdb copy retains only in-frame clones and omits some. The sample gives tens of thousands of clones, 75% to 85% of which show up once; 3.5% to 4% is in the top ten. Material: CD4+ T cells from blood buffy coats. The receptors come from a human donor in good health.

This clone occurred a few times. This same CDR3 is encoded by further DNA sequences in the sample. This chain joins TRBV19 and TRBJ1-5; D gene uncertain. This CDR3 has 14 amino acids. V lost 0 bases, J lost 2 bases, and 5 bases lay in between. Germline V CDR1 and CDR2: LNHDA, SQIVND (reference sequence). Here the CDR3 DNA reads TGTGCCAGTAGTATAGATGGGGGCAATCAGCCCCAGCATTTT. Protein: CASSIDGGNQPQHF.

V gene TRBV11-1 combines with J gene TRBJ1-1; 11 nucleotides match TRBD1. CDR1 is SGHAT, CDR2 FQDESV, per germline (reference sequence). V gave up 1 base and J gave up 4 bases; unmatched junction bases: 2. This CDR3 is built from 15 residues. This CDR3 reads CASSLVGTGGTEAFF. The CDR3 DNA is TGTGCCAGCAGCTTAGTTGGGACAGGGGGCACTGAAGCTTTCTTT.

This clone was observed a few times. The V and J genes are TRBV19 and TRBJ1-1, with D unclear. The CDR3 consists of 12 residues. The germline V gene encodes CDR1 LNHDA and CDR2 SQIVND (reference sequence). V lost 4 bases and J lost 6, with 9 bases in between. The CDR3 sequence: CASSTPWAEAFF. CDR3 nucleotide sequence: TGTGCCAGTAGTACACCGTGGGCTGAAGCTTTCTTT.

The chain employs TRBV5-4 and TRBJ1-2; no firm D call. Germline CDR1 reads SGHNT; CDR2 reads YYREEE (reference sequence). V lost 0 bases, J lost 8 bases, and 11 bases lay in between. The CDR3 has 13 residues. CDR3 nucleotides: TGTGCCAGCAGCTTGGCCCACGAGGGAGGCTACACCTTC. Translation: CASSLAHEGGYTF.

V usage is TRBV6-6 and J usage is TRBJ1-1; no clear D gene. The CDR3 is made up of 15 amino acids. Per germline, CDR1 MNHNY and CDR2 SVGAGI (reference sequence). The V gene lost 2 bases and the J gene lost 1 base, with 11 bases spanning the gap. Written as DNA, the CDR3 is TGTGCCAGCAGTTACCAAGGCCAGGCGAACACTGAAGCTTTCTTT. Protein: CASSYQGQANTEAFF.

The chain carries TRBV7-9 and TRBJ1-5, with D perhaps TRBD1 (5 bases). The CDR3 has 14 amino acids. The V end was cut by 5 bases, the J end by 7 bases, with 15 bases between. Germline CDR1 is SEHNR and CDR2 is FQNEAQ (reference sequence). The CDR3 protein is CASSPQGERQPQHF. The CDR3 nucleotides read TGTGCCAGCAGCCCCCAAGGGGAAAGGCAGCCCCAGCATTTT.

The chain links TRBV7-9 to TRBJ2-7, with D maybe TRBD1 (5 bases). V lost 3 bases, J lost 0 bases, and 9 bases lay in between. This CDR3 has 14 residues. Germline V lookup: CDR1 SEHNR, CDR2 FQNEAQ (reference sequence). The CDR3 protein is CASSFQTDSYEQYF. The DNA for the CDR3 is TGTGCCAGCAGCTTCCAGACAGACTCCTACGAGCAGTACTTC.

The chain joins TRBV6-6 to TRBJ2-5; D unclear. The CDR3 extends over 15 amino acids. Germline V gives CDR1 MNHNY, CDR2 SVGAGI (reference sequence). The V gene lost 0 bases and the J gene lost 0 bases, with 8 bases spanning the gap. The CDR3 nucleotides are TGTGCCAGCAGTTACTCGAGCCTGTACCAAGAGACCCAGTACTTC. Translating it yields CASSYSSLYQETQYF.

The chain is built from TRBV19 and TRBJ2-7, with D possibly being TRBD2 (5 bases). V lost 5 bases, J lost 0 bases, and 14 bases lay in between. This CDR3 contains 15 residues. CDR1 and CDR2 (germline): LNHDA, SQIVND (reference sequence). The CDR3 loop is CASSESPGSSYEQYF. CDR3 coding DNA: TGTGCCAGTAGTGAATCCCCGGGAAGCTCCTACGAGCAGTACTTC.

The J gene is TRBJ2-1, the V gene TRBV2; a possible D gene is TRBD2 (6 bases). The V end lost 2 bases, the J end lost 3 bases, and 11 bases lay between the germline ends. This CDR3 contains 15 residues. Per the germline V gene, CDR1 is SNHLY and CDR2 is FYNNEI. Here the CDR3 reads CASSEFGSGYNEQFF. CDR3 coding DNA: TGTGCCAGCAGTGAATTCGGTAGCGGCTACAATGAGCAGTTCTTC.

This chain connects TRBV14 to TRBJ2-3, with 7 bases aligning to TRBD1. There are 15 residues in the CDR3. The germline V gene has CDR1 SGHDN and CDR2 FVKESK. V dropped 0 bases and J dropped 8; count of bases not matched to a gene: 8. The CDR3 DNA reads TGTGCCAGCAGCCAAGACCACAGGGGCTCGGTTACGCAGTATTTT. Encoded protein: CASSQDHRGSVTQYF.

The chain joins TRBV4-3 to TRBJ2-1, with 15 bases that match TRBD2. Germline CDR1 and CDR2: LGHNA and YSLEER. J lost 2 bases, V lost 3 bases, and 2 bases had no gene match. The CDR3 extends over 17 amino acids. The CDR3 bases are TGCGCCAGCAGCCAGGGACTAGCGGGAGGTACCTACAATGAGCAGTTCTTC. As protein: CASSQGLAGGTYNEQFF.

This clone was seen only a few times. The V call is TRBV4-2, the J call TRBJ2-2; unclear D gene. The CDR3 contains 15 residues. Trimming removed 1 base at V and 1 base at J, with 7 bases between. Germline CDR1 and CDR2: LGHNA and YNFKEQ. CDR3 in amino acids: CASSQASGNTGELFF. In DNA, the CDR3 is TGTGCCAGCAGCCAAGCATCGGGGAACACCGGGGAGCTGTTTTTT.

V is TRBV5-8 and J is TRBJ2-7; weak D call: TRBD2 (5 bases). This CDR3 has 13 residues. Trimming stripped 2 bases from V and 2 bases from J, with 8 bases between. Germline assignment: CDR1 SGHTS and CDR2 YDEGEE. The CDR3 nucleotides read TGTGCCAGCAGCTTCCGGGGAGCCTACGAGCAGTACTTC. Translating it yields CASSFRGAYEQYF.

This chain joins TRBV19 and TRBJ2-1, with TRBD1 matching 10 bases. The CDR3 is 14 amino acids. V lost 9 bases, J lost 8 bases, and 10 bases stayed unmatched. Germline-derived CDR1 and CDR2 are LNHDA and SQIVND (reference sequence). Written as DNA, the CDR3 is TGTGCCAGGACCGGGACAGGGGAATCGGATGAGCAGTTCTTC. Its protein product is CARTGTGESDEQFF.

The CDR3 nucleotides read TGTGCCAGCAGAGAGGGGACAGGGGGGGGGATCACTGAAGCTTTCTTT. Translating gives CASREGTGGGITEAFF. The chain joins TRBV28 to TRBJ1-1, with 11 bases matching TRBD1. This CDR3 spans 16 amino acids. The ends lost 6 bases at V and 4 bases at J; junction bases unmatched: 10. CDR1 is MDHEN, CDR2 SYDVKM, per germline. The entire variable domain, with the rest obtained from reference TRBV28 and TRBJ1-1, is as follows: DVKVTQSSRYLVKRTGEKVFLECVQDMDHENMFWYRQDPGLGLRLIYFSYDVKMKEKGDIPEGYSVSREKKERFSLILESASTNQTSMYLCASREGTGGGITEAFFGQGTRLTVV.

V usage is TRBV5-4 and J usage is TRBJ1-5; 9 nucleotides match TRBD1. The CDR3 is 18 amino acids. CDR1 and CDR2 from the germline V gene are SGHNT and YYREEE (reference sequence). The junction had 9 bases not matched to a gene; V was cut back by 0 bases and J by 2 bases. CDR3 DNA sequence: TGTGCCAGCAGCTTGGTACAGGGGGCGCGGGGTGGCAATCAGCCCCAGCATTTT. Protein: CASSLVQGARGGNQPQHF.

V is TRBV5-1 and J is TRBJ2-3, with D perhaps assigned TRBD1 or TRBD2 (6 bases each). The CDR3 covers 18 residues. The V end was cut by 2 bases, the J end by 2 bases, with 21 bases between. Germline-derived CDR1 and CDR2 are SGHRS and YFSETQ. CDR3 bases: TGCGCCAGCAGCTTAACAAAGGGGGGCCCGGTTGTCACAGATACGCAGTATTTT. Encoded protein: CASSLTKGGPVVTDTQYF. The full variable domain, in which reference TRBV5-1 and TRBJ2-3 provide the parts outside the CDR3, is KAGVTQTPRYLIKTRGQQVTLSCSPISGHRSVSWYQQTPGQGLQFLFEYFSETQRNKGNFPGRFSGRQFSNSRSEMNVSTLELGDSALYLCASSLTKGGPVVTDTQYFGPGTRLTVL.

This rearrangement joins TRBV13 to TRBJ2-5, with D perhaps TRBD2 (5 bases). The J call could be wrong; TRBJ2-7 is a better fit for the DNA end. The CDR3 spans 16 residues. Germline V gives CDR1 PRHDT, CDR2 FYEKMQ (reference sequence). The CDR3 spells CASSPSGVTTSYEQYF. In nucleotides, the CDR3 is TGTGCCAGCAGTCCAAGTGGCGTGACTACCTCCTACGAGCAGTACTTC.

The chain couples TRBV6-5 to TRBJ1-4, with D possibly being TRBD1 (6 bases). The CDR3 is 15 amino acids. CDR1 MNHEY and CDR2 SVGAGI come from the germline V gene. Trimming removed 6 bases at V and 7 bases at J, with 18 bases between. The CDR3 sequence: CASSPSRGPAEKLFF. The CDR3 DNA reads as TGTGCCAGCAGCCCGTCGCGGGGGCCGGCTGAAAAACTGTTTTTT.

The chain recombines TRBV19 with TRBJ2-7, with 10 bases that match TRBD1. This CDR3 has 14 residues. J lost 3 bases, V lost 7 bases, and 6 bases had no gene match. The V gene's germline CDR1 is LNHDA and CDR2 SQIVND (reference sequence). CDR3 loop: CASNDRGPIYEQYF. The CDR3, as DNA: TGTGCCAGTAACGACAGGGGGCCTATCTACGAGCAGTACTTC.

The rearrangement links TRBV29-1 to TRBJ1-2; TRBD1 aligns across 11 bases. Germline-derived CDR1 and CDR2 are SQVTM and ANQGSEA. This CDR3 contains 15 residues. Trimming removed 1 base from V and 7 bases from J; junction bases left unmatched: 8. The CDR3 spells CSVEAGTGGWAGYTF. The CDR3 region has the DNA TGCAGCGTTGAAGCAGGGACAGGGGGATGGGCTGGCTACACCTTC.

The chain links TRBV2 to TRBJ1-5; D not certain. Trimming took off 5 bases at V and 0 bases at J, with 11 bases between the two ends. Germline V lookup: CDR1 SNHLY, CDR2 FYNNEI. The CDR3 contains 15 residues. The CDR3 DNA is TGTGCCAGCAGTATGTCCCCCTATAGCAATCAGCCCCAGCATTTT. Encoded protein: CASSMSPYSNQPQHF.

The chain links TRBV11-3 to TRBJ2-1; D is undetermined. V was shortened by 2 bases and J by 2 bases, with 7 bases between the two germline ends. Germline V gene data show CDR1 as SGHNT and CDR2 as YENEEA. This CDR3 contains 14 residues. CDR3 amino acids: CASSLSQAYNEQFF. In DNA form, the CDR3 reads TGTGCCAGCAGCTTAAGCCAGGCCTACAATGAGCAGTTCTTC.

The chain links TRBV5-4 to TRBJ2-7; 10 bases are a match to TRBD1. This CDR3 contains 16 residues. Trimming cost V 0 bases and J 1 base; bases outside gene matches: 4. Looked up from germline, CDR1 is SGHNT and CDR2 is YYREEE (reference sequence). This CDR3 reads CASSLAGQGSSYEQYF. CDR3 in DNA: TGTGCCAGCAGCTTGGCGGGACAGGGGTCGTCCTACGAGCAGTACTTC.

The chain carries TRBV27 and TRBJ1-5, with a tentative D call TRBD1 (6 bases). CDR1 and CDR2 (germline): MNHEY, SMNVEV (reference sequence). V lost 0 bases and J lost 6, with 12 bases in between. The CDR3 totals 15 residues. CDR3 amino acids: CASSLSRQGSQPQHF. For the CDR3, the DNA is TGTGCCAGCAGTTTATCGCGGCAGGGGAGTCAGCCCCAGCATTTT.